The TCR beta chain described here comes from a study of blood T cell repertoires in COVID-19. About the research overall: Researchers got acute and convalescent COVID-19 samples from the United States, Italy and Spain.

Using immunoSEQ multiplex PCR, the repertoire was profiled, and TCRdb retains in-frame clones only, with some absent. The profile shows hundreds of thousands of clones, approximately 86% of them singletons. Material: PBMCs or T cells enriched from blood (not recorded which). This receptor was taken from a young woman who had recovered from COVID-19.

The CDR3 is CASSPGGAAYGYTF. The CDR3 nucleotides are TGTGCCAGTAGTCCAGGGGGCGCGGCGTATGGCTACACCTTC. The chain carries TRBV19 and TRBJ1-2; 8 bases are a match to TRBD1. Trimming at V came to 5 bases and at J to 5 bases, leaving 7 bases not matched to a gene. Per the germline V gene, CDR1 is LNHDA and CDR2 is SQIVND (reference sequence). CDR3 length: 14 amino acids.